This T cell receptor (beta chain) came from a study of T cell changes during pregnancy in multiple sclerosis. Germline CDR1 and CDR2: SGHNT and YENEEA. The V gene end was trimmed by 6 bases and the J gene end by 7 bases; junction bases not matched to a gene: 10. The CDR3 sequence is 15 residues long. Clones were sequenced by immunoSEQ multiplex PCR, and TCRdb holds only the in-frame ones, with some missing. Among around 50,000 clones listed, roughly 94% were seen once. The receptor was isolated from a female donor with multiple sclerosis, enrolled in a pregnancy study. V is TRBV11-3 and J is TRBJ2-2; 8 bases fit TRBD1. The material was CD4+ T cells from peripheral blood mononuclear cells, obtained in the second trimester of pregnancy. The DNA of the CDR3 is TGTGCCAGCAGTGCAAGGACAGGGACGAGCGGGGAGCTGTTTTTT. This sequence encodes CASSARTGTSGELFF.